The 11 T cell receptor beta chains in this list originate from one sample, sequenced in a study of technical replicates of blood from a few donors. Clones were sequenced by immunoSEQ multiplex PCR, and TCRdb holds only the in-frame ones, with some missing. The sample holds 65,000 to 80,000 clones; under 99% are singletons and the top ten take 0.2% to 0.25%. The sample comprised T cells isolated from PBMCs. The origin of the receptors is a human donor in good health.

The V call is TRBV28, the J call TRBJ1-5; D is possibly TRBD1 (5 bases). The CDR3 is 15 residues long. Trimming left V 1 base short and J 3 bases short, with 10 bases between. Germline CDR1 MDHEN, CDR2 SYDVKM. CDR3 loop: CASSLYDSANQPQHF. The DNA of the CDR3 is TGTGCCAGCAGTTTATATGACAGCGCCAATCAGCCCCAGCATTTT.

The chain joins TRBV6-4 to TRBJ2-1, with 7 bases fitting TRBD2. The CDR3 extends over 19 amino acids. CDR1 and CDR2 from the germline V gene are MRHNA and SNTAGT. The junction had 11 bases not matched to a gene; V was cut back by 0 bases and J by 0 bases. The CDR3 loop is CASSDSISLRGSSYNEQFF. CDR3 coding DNA: TGTGCCAGCAGTGACTCGATCTCTCTTCGCGGGAGCTCCTACAATGAGCAGTTCTTC.

In this sample, this clone turned up once. The V gene is TRBV6-1, the J gene TRBJ1-2; 8 nucleotides match TRBD1. Germline loops: CDR1 MNHNS, CDR2 SASEGT. The CDR3 is made up of 17 amino acids. Trimming at V came to 4 bases and at J to 2 bases, leaving 12 bases not matched to a gene. In DNA, the CDR3 is TGTGCCAGCAGTGGTACCCTGGGACAGGTCCTGAACTATGGCTACACCTTC. Protein sequence: CASSGTLGQVLNYGYTF.

V is TRBV6-5 and J is TRBJ1-1; weak D call: TRBD1 (5 bases). This CDR3 is 13 amino acids long. Trimming shortened V by 5 bases and J by 4 bases, and 11 bases separated the two germline ends. Per germline, CDR1 MNHEY and CDR2 SVGAGI. CDR3 sequence (DNA): TGTGCCAGCAGTCCCCAGGGCGGCACTGAAGCTTTCTTT. It encodes CASSPQGGTEAFF.

This rearrangement joins TRBV7-3 to TRBJ2-7; 8 bases are shared with TRBD1. J lost 2 bases, V lost 5 bases, and 5 bases had no gene match. Germline V gene sequence: CDR1 SGHTA, CDR2 FQGTGA. This CDR3 comprises 14 residues. The CDR3 DNA reads as TGTGCCAGCAGCCCCGACAGGGGTCCCTACGAGCAGTACTTC. This translates into CASSPDRGPYEQYF. The full variable domain, its missing parts supplied by reference TRBV7-3 and TRBJ2-7, is GAGVSQTPSNKVTEKGKYVELRCDPISGHTALYWYRQSLGQGPEFLIYFQGTGAADDSGLPNDRFFAVRPEGSVSTLKIQRTERGDSAVYLCASSPDRGPYEQYFGPGTRLTVT.

This sequence joins TRBV9 and TRBJ2-1; 12 bases match TRBD2. Per the germline V gene, CDR1 is SGDLS and CDR2 is YYNGEE. The CDR3 loop spans 15 amino acids. J lost 6 bases, V lost 4 bases, and 5 bases had no gene match. The CDR3 nucleotides read TGTGCCAGCAGCCTTACTAGCGGGAGGATCAATGAGCAGTTCTTC. It yields the protein CASSLTSGRINEQFF.

The chain carries TRBV5-6 and TRBJ2-5; D gene ambiguous. Germline lookup yields CDR1 SGHDT and CDR2 YYEEEE. V was shortened by 2 bases and J by 4 bases, with 6 bases between the two germline ends. CDR3 length equals 12 residues. Written as DNA, the CDR3 is TGTGCCAGCAGCTTAGCGCGAGAGACCCAGTACTTC. Translation: CASSLARETQYF.

This rearrangement joins TRBV5-1 to TRBJ2-7; unclear D gene. The germline V and J ends were trimmed by 5 bases and 1 base, with 4 bases remaining between them. CDR3 size: 11 residues. Germline V CDR1 and CDR2: SGHRS, YFSETQ. The CDR3 DNA follows: TGCGCCAGCAGTCAATCCTACGAGCAGTACTTC. Protein sequence: CASSQSYEQYF.

Here the CDR3 DNA reads TGTGCCACCAGCAGACAGGTTAATGAAAAACTGTTTTTT. This sequence encodes CATSRQVNEKLFF. The rearrangement uses TRBV15 and TRBJ1-4; the D is unclear. Germline V gives CDR1 LNHNV, CDR2 YYDKDF (reference sequence). The CDR3 contains 13 residues. Trimming left V 2 bases short and J 4 bases short, with 5 bases between. The variable domain in full, with the rest retrieved from reference TRBV15 and TRBJ1-4, is DAMVIQNPRYQVTQFGKPVTLSCSQTLNHNVMYWYQQKSSQAPKLLFHYYDKDFNNEADTPDNFQSRRPNTSFCFLDIRSPGLGDTAMYLCATSRQVNEKLFFGSGTQLSVL.

The rearrangement uses TRBV6-1 and TRBJ2-7; D remains ambiguous. The germline CDR1 and CDR2 sequences are MNHNS and SASEGT. The CDR3 extends over 11 amino acids. The V end lost 1 base, the J end lost 7 bases, and 5 bases lay between the germline ends. The CDR3 is CASSEGDEQYF. CDR3 coding DNA: TGTGCCAGCAGTGAAGGAGATGAGCAGTACTTC.

V gene TRBV30 combines with J gene TRBJ1-2, with no clear D. V lost 5 bases, J lost 0 bases, and 10 bases lay in between. Per the germline V gene, CDR1 is GTSNPN and CDR2 is SVGIG (reference sequence). The CDR3 covers 13 residues. The CDR3 sequence: CAWDRRANYGYTF. In DNA, the CDR3 is TGTGCCTGGGATCGGAGAGCTAACTATGGCTACACCTTC. Drawing the rest from reference TRBV30 and TRBJ1-2, the complete variable domain is SQTIHQWPATLVQPVGSPLSLECTVEGTSNPNLYWYRQAAGRGLQLLFYSVGIGQISSEVPQNLSASRPQDRQFILSSKKLLLSDSGFYLCAWDRRANYGYTFGSGTRLTVV.